This entry concerns a single TCR beta chain. The V end lost 7 bases, the J end lost 4 bases, and 9 bases lay between the germline ends. The V gene's germline CDR1 is MDHEN and CDR2 SYDVKM. This CDR3 spans 12 amino acids. Sequenced by immunoSEQ multiplex PCR; TCRdb stores in-frame clones only, minus some. This sample has about 170,000 clones, with around four fifths found just once. These data are taken from a study of blood T cell repertoires in COVID-19. Study-wide background: COVID-19 samples collected from the United States, Italy and Spain covered acute and convalescent phases. In each case, the material was cDNA or gDNA derived from T cells, B-cell-depleted T cells, or PBMCs.

The chain uses TRBV28 and TRBJ2-3; weak D call: TRBD1 (5 bases). Sequenced input: peripheral blood. The clonotype comes from a woman in her 70s who had recovered from COVID-19. This chain's CDR3 is CASTTGADTQYF. The DNA for the CDR3 is TGTGCCAGCACCACAGGCGCAGATACGCAGTATTTT.